Below, 21 T cell receptor beta chains from the same sample are listed, as sequenced in a study of CD8 T cells in ankylosing spondylitis. Via MiXCR, TCRdb re-called the 5' RACE reads, giving one row per CDR3 protein. The repertoire holds roughly 36,000 distinct CDR3 sequences, with around 14% as singletons. Sequences were obtained from blood. All receptors come from a male donor with ankylosing spondylitis or in good health (not recorded which).

This clonotype occurred a few times. CDR3 sequence: CASSHRGSNTGELFF. The DNA for the CDR3 is TGTGCCAGCAGCCATCGAGGTTCGAACACCGGGGAGCTGTTTTTT. The rearrangement uses TRBV11-2 and TRBJ2-2; D gene uncertain. This CDR3 has 15 amino acids. Germline-derived CDR1 and CDR2 are SGHAT and FQNNGV. Trimming left V 5 bases short and J 0 bases short, with 10 bases between.

The genes are TRBV14 and TRBJ2-1; 9 positions agree with TRBD2. Germline-derived CDR1 and CDR2 are SGHDN and FVKESK. The CDR3 extends over 20 amino acids. J was trimmed by 8 bases and V by 1 base; bases with no gene match: 21. CDR3 DNA sequence: TGTGCCAGCAGCCAAGGGGCAACGAGACTAGCGGCCTACATTGGCGATGAGCAGTTCTTC. This gives the protein CASSQGATRLAAYIGDEQFF.

The rearrangement joins TRBV5-1 to TRBJ2-1; 10 bases fit TRBD2. The CDR3 has 15 amino acids. Trimming took 1 base from V and 8 from J; bases not matched to a gene: 6. Germline loops: CDR1 SGHRS, CDR2 YFSETQ. The CDR3 DNA sequence: TGCGCCAGCAGCTTGCAAGCTAGCGGGGGTGATGAGCAGTTCTTC. Translating it yields CASSLQASGGDEQFF.

V is TRBV18 and J is TRBJ2-1, with 10 bases lining up with TRBD2. The CDR3 covers 15 residues. Looked up from germline, CDR1 is KGHSH and CDR2 is LQKENI. V dropped 3 bases and J dropped 1; count of bases not matched to a gene: 0. CDR3 nucleotide sequence: TGTGCCAGCTCACCGGGACTAGCGTCCTACAATGAGCAGTTCTTC. Translated, it gives CASSPGLASYNEQFF.

The chain couples TRBV7-3 to TRBJ2-2, with D perhaps matching TRBD2 (6 bases). The CDR3 contains 14 residues. The V and J ends lost 3 bases and 4 bases respectively, with 9 bases between them. Looked up from germline, CDR1 is SGHTA and CDR2 is FQGTGA. CDR3 nucleotides: TGTGCCAGCAGCTTGAGGGACTCCACCGGGGAGCTGTTTTTT. It translates to CASSLRDSTGELFF.

The chain is built from TRBV28 and TRBJ2-5; no clear D. V was shortened by 2 bases and J by 0 bases, with 16 bases between the two germline ends. The CDR3 is made up of 17 amino acids. CDR1 and CDR2 from the germline V gene are MDHEN and SYDVKM. The CDR3 nucleotides are TGTGCCAGCAGTTTAGGCCAGTCTTCTAGGTACCAAGAGACCCAGTACTTC. This gives the protein CASSLGQSSRYQETQYF.

In this sample, this clonotype turned up a few times. The chain has TRBV6-2 or TRBV6-3 and TRBJ2-1, with TRBD2 identical over 11 bases. CDR3 length: 15 amino acids. Germline loops: CDR1 MNHEY, CDR2 SVGEGT. V dropped 4 bases and J dropped 6; count of bases not matched to a gene: 5. CDR3 sequence reads: CASSSRLAGLNEQFF. The CDR3 coding sequence is TGTGCCAGCAGTTCCAGACTAGCGGGGCTCAATGAGCAGTTCTTC.

The chain links TRBV28 to TRBJ2-1; TRBD2 is a possible D gene (5 bases). CDR1 and CDR2 from the germline V gene are MDHEN and SYDVKM. The ends were cut back, 6 bases at V and 6 bases at J, with 15 bases in the middle. The CDR3 is 14 amino acids. The CDR3 DNA reads TGTGCCAGCAGCCCCTGGGAGTTAGGCAATGAGCAGTTCTTC. It specifies CASSPWELGNEQFF.

In this sample, this clonotype turned up a few times. The chain couples TRBV5-1 to TRBJ2-2; D remains ambiguous. In germline, CDR1 is SGHRS, CDR2 YFSETQ. The CDR3 has 15 amino acids. Trimming left V 0 bases short and J 0 bases short, with 6 bases between. In DNA, the CDR3 is TGCGCCAGCAGCTTGGCCGACTCGAACACCGGGGAGCTGTTTTTT. It codes for CASSLADSNTGELFF. The whole variable domain, remainder taken from reference TRBV5-1 and TRBJ2-2, is KAGVTQTPRYLIKTRGQQVTLSCSPISGHRSVSWYQQTPGQGLQFLFEYFSETQRNKGNFPGRFSGRQFSNSRSEMNVSTLELGDSALYLCASSLADSNTGELFFGEGSRLTVL.

There are a few counts of this clonotype. The chain carries TRBV20-1 and TRBJ1-1; weak D call: TRBD1 (6 bases). Trimming left V 3 bases short and J 3 bases short, with 14 bases between. Germline CDR1 and CDR2: DFQATT and SNEGSKA (reference sequence). The CDR3 is 14 amino acids. The CDR3 DNA reads as TGCAGTGCTAGTCCTTCGGCAGGGGACACTGAAGCTTTCTTT. Protein product: CSASPSAGDTEAFF.

The genes are TRBV15 and TRBJ2-1; D ambiguous. This CDR3 has 12 amino acids. V dropped 5 bases and J dropped 4 bases, with 6 bases sitting between them. Germline CDR1 is LNHNV and CDR2 is YYDKDF (reference sequence). CDR3 DNA sequence: TGTGCCACCAGCGGTTTTTACAATGAGCAGTTCTTC. Residues: CATSGFYNEQFF.

This clonotype has a handful of counts. The chain has TRBV20-1 and TRBJ2-7; TRBD1 might be the D (6 bases). Germline CDR1 is DFQATT and CDR2 is SNEGSKA (reference sequence). This CDR3 region has 13 residues. Trimming left V 6 bases short and J 2 bases short, with 14 bases between. The CDR3 DNA reads TGCAGTGCAACCCTGACAGGAACCTACGAGCAGTACTTC. It translates to CSATLTGTYEQYF.

CDR3 in amino acids: CASSFYRGSTGELFF. The CDR3 DNA is TGTGCCAGCAGTTTCTACAGGGGAAGCACCGGGGAGCTGTTTTTT. The V call is TRBV28, the J call TRBJ2-2; 7 nucleotides line up with TRBD1. J was trimmed by 4 bases and V by 3 bases; bases with no gene match: 5. The germline CDR1 and CDR2 sequences are MDHEN and SYDVKM. CDR3 size: 15 residues.

This clonotype has more than one count but fewer than ten. V is TRBV28 and J is TRBJ2-3; D remains ambiguous. CDR1 is MDHEN and CDR2 is SYDVKM in the germline V gene. Trimming removed 2 bases at V and 1 base at J, with 10 bases between. This CDR3 contains 15 residues. CDR3 sequence reads: CASSLGPRGTDTQYF. The CDR3 nucleotides read TGTGCCAGCAGTTTAGGGCCTCGTGGCACAGATACGCAGTATTTT. Combining the CDR3 with reference TRBV28 and TRBJ2-3 gives the whole variable domain DVKVTQSSRYLVKRTGEKVFLECVQDMDHENMFWYRQDPGLGLRLIYFSYDVKMKEKGDIPEGYSVSREKKERFSLILESASTNQTSMYLCASSLGPRGTDTQYFGPGTRLTVL.

The V and J genes are TRBV29-1 and TRBJ2-2; 12 positions agree with TRBD2. Unmatched junction bases numbered 16, after V lost 7 bases and J lost 4 bases. Germline-derived CDR1 and CDR2 are SQVTM and ANQGSEA. This CDR3 spans 18 amino acids. The CDR3 spells CSARIPGLAGISTGELFF. As DNA, the CDR3 is TGCAGCGCCCGGATCCCAGGACTAGCGGGGATTAGCACCGGGGAGCTGTTTTTT.

This clonotype was recorded at least ten times. The CDR3: CASSQGTNYNEQFF. The CDR3 nucleotides are TGCGCCAGCAGCCAAGGGACTAACTACAATGAGCAGTTCTTC. The V call is TRBV4-1, the J call TRBJ2-1; perhaps TRBD2 as D (6 bases). The CDR3 contains 14 residues. CDR1 and CDR2 (germline): MGHRA, YSYEKL. Trimming stripped 1 base from V and 3 bases from J, with 7 bases between.

A few counts support this clonotype. This chain joins TRBV12-3 or TRBV12-4 and TRBJ2-1; D is perhaps TRBD2 (5 bases). This CDR3 is built from 11 residues. Trimming removed 6 bases from V and 11 bases from J, with 11 bases in between. CDR3 loop: CASRTSSQQFF. CDR3 nucleotide sequence: TGTGCCAGCAGAACCTCTAGCCAGCAGTTCTTC.

This chain connects TRBV28 to TRBJ1-5; D uncertain. The CDR3 loop spans 12 amino acids. V dropped 6 bases and J dropped 4 bases, with 7 bases sitting between them. CDR1 MDHEN and CDR2 SYDVKM come from the germline V gene. CDR3 loop: CASRLQNQPQHF. In DNA form, the CDR3 reads TGTGCCAGCAGACTCCAGAATCAGCCCCAGCATTTT.

This clonotype was counted only a few times. This chain connects TRBV7-3 to TRBJ2-3, with TRBD2 identical over 11 bases. Germline values: CDR1 SGHTA, CDR2 FQGTGA. V gave up 6 bases and J gave up 4 bases; unmatched junction bases: 6. The CDR3 length is 15 residues. CDR3 nucleotide sequence: TGTGCCAGCAGTCAGACTAGCGGGGAGGCAGATACGCAGTATTTT. It translates to CASSQTSGEADTQYF.

V is TRBV6-2 or TRBV6-3 and J is TRBJ2-5; D is unclear. Germline CDR1 MNHEY, CDR2 SVGEGT. There are 15 residues in the CDR3. Deletions cut 1 base from V and 5 bases from J, with 14 bases between. In DNA form, the CDR3 reads TGTGCCAGCAGTTACTGGACCTCTGGGCGGGAGACCCAGTACTTC. It translates to CASSYWTSGRETQYF.

This chain joins TRBV2 and TRBJ1-6; D is possibly TRBD1 (6 bases). Trimming left V 9 bases short and J 10 bases short, with 19 bases between. Germline V gene sequence: CDR1 SNHLY, CDR2 FYNNEI. The CDR3 contains 14 residues. CDR3: CASTRRTADSPLHF. CDR3 nucleotides: TGTGCCAGTACACGCCGGACAGCCGACTCACCCCTCCACTTT.